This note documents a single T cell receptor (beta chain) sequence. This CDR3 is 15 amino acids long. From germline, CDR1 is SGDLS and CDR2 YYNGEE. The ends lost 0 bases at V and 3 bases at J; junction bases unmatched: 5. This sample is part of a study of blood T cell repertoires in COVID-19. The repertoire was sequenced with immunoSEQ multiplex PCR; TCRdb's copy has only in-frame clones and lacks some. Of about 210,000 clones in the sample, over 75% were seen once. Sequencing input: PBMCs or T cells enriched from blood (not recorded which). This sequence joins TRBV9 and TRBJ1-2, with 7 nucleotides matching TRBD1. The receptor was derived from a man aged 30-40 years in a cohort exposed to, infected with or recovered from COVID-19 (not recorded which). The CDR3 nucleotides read TGTGCCAGCAGCGTAGGTGCCAGGGGGGACTATGGCTACACCTTC. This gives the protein CASSVGARGDYGYTF.